This TCR beta chain is from a study of shared clonotypes between healthy human individuals. The wider study: Each donor contributed plates that comprised three CD4 naive, three CD4 memory, two CD8 naive and one CD8 memory.

Study-wide results and caveats: The study found approximately 5% of naive CD4 clonotypes shared across several donors.

About this clone: The antigen is not known.

V lost 2 bases and J 0 bases, leaving 14 bases between the germline ends. Germline V gene lookup returns CDR1 LGHNA and CDR2 YNFKEQ. The CDR3 is 16 residues long. Profiling relied on immunoSEQ multiplex PCR, and the TCRdb table lists in-frame clones only, not all of them. The sample lists some 2,000,000 clones; 85% to 95% were seen once. The chain employs TRBV4-2 and TRBJ2-7, with D perhaps TRBD2 (6 bases). The sample was naive CD4+ T cells sorted from blood. Subset noted: CD45RA+ positively selected. This clonotype was sampled from a man in his late teens or twenties in good health. CDR3 DNA: TGTGCCAGCAGCCAAAGCCTTGGGGGGAGCTCCTACGAGCAGTACTTC. Its translation: CASSQSLGGSSYEQYF.